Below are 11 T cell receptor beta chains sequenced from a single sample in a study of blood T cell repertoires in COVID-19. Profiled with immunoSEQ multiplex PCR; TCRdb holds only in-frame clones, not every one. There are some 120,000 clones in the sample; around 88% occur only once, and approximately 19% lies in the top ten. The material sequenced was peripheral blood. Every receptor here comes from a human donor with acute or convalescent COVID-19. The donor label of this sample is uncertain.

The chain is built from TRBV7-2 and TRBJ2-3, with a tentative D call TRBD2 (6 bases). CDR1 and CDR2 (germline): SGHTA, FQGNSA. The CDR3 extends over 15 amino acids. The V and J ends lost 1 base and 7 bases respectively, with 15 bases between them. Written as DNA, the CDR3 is TGTGCCAGCAGCTTAGTGGCTAGCGCGGTAAATACGCAGTATTTT. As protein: CASSLVASAVNTQYF.

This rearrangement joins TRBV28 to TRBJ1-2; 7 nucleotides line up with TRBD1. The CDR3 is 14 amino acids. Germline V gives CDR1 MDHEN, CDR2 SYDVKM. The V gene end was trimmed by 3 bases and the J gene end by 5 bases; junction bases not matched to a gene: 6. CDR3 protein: CASSFFSGGYGYTF. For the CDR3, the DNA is TGTGCCAGCAGTTTTTTCTCAGGGGGATATGGCTACACCTTC.

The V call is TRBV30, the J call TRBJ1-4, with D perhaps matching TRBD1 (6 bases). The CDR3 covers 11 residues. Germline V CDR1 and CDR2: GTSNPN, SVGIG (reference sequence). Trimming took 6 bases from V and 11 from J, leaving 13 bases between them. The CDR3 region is CACPGGGKLFF. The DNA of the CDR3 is TGTGCCTGCCCGGGCGGGGGCAAACTGTTTTTT.

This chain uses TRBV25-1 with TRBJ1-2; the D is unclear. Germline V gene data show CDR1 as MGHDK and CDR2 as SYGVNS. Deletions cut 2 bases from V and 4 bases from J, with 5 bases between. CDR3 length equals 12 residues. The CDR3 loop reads CASSEQAYGYTF. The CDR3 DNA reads TGTGCCAGCAGTGAACAGGCCTATGGCTACACCTTC.

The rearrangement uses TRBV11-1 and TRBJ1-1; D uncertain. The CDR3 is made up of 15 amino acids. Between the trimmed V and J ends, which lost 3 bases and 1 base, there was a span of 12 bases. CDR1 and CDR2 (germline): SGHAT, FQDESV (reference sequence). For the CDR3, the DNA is TGTGCCAGCAGCTTTGGGATAGGAGGGAACACTGAAGCTTTCTTT. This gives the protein CASSFGIGGNTEAFF. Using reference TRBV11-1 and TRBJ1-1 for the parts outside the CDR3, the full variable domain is EAEVAQSPRYKITEKSQAVAFWCDPISGHATLYWYRQILGQGPELLVQFQDESVVDDSQLPKDRFSAERLKGVDSTLKIQPAELGDSAMYLCASSFGIGGNTEAFFGQGTRLTVV.

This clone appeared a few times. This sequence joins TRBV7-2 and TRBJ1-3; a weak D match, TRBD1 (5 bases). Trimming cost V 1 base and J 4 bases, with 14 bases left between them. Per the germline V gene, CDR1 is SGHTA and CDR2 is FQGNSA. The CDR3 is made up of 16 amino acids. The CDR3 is CASSLGGPGLGNTIYF. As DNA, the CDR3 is TGTGCCAGCAGCTTAGGGGGCCCAGGGTTGGGAAACACCATATATTTT.

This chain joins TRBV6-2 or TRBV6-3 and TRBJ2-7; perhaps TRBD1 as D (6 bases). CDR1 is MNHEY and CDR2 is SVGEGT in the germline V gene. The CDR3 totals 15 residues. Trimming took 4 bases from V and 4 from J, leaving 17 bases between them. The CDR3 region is CASSFYPVQGYEQYF. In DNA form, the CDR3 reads TGTGCCAGCAGTTTTTATCCCGTACAGGGTTACGAGCAGTACTTC.

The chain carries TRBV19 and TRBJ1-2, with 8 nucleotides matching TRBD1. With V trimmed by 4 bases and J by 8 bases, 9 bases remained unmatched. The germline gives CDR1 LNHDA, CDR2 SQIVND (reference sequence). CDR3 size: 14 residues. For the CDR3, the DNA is TGTGCCAGTAGTACCGGACAGGGATGGACGGGCTACACCTTC. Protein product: CASSTGQGWTGYTF.

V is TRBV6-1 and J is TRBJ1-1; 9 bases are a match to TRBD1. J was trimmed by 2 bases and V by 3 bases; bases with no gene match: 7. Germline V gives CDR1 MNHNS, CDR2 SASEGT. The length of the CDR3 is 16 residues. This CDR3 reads CASSEGQGGFNTEAFF. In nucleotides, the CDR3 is TGTGCCAGCAGTGAGGGACAGGGAGGGTTTAACACTGAAGCTTTCTTT.

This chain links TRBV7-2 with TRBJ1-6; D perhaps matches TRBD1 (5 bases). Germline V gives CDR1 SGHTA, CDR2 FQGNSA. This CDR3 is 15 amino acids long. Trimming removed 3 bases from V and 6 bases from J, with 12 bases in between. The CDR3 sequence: CASSLIQGGNSPLHF. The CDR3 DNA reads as TGTGCCAGCAGCTTGATTCAGGGTGGTAATTCACCCCTCCACTTT.

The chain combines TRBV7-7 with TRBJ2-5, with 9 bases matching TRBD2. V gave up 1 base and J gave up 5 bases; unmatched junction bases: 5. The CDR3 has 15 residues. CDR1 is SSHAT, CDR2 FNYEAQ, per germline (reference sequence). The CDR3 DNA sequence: TGTGCCAGCAGCTTAGGTTCGGCGGGAGGGGAGACCCAGTACTTC. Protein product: CASSLGSAGGETQYF.